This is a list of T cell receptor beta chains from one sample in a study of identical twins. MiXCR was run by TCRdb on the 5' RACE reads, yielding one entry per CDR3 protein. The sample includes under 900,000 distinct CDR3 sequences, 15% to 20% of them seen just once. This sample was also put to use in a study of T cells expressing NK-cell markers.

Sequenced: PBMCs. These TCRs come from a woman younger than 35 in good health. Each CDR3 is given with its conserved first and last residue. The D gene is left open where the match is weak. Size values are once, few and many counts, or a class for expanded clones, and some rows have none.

CDR3nt: TGCGCCAGCAGCTTATCAGGGGGACGGCAGCCCCAGCATTTT
CDR3aa: CASSLSGGRQPQHF
d_gene: TRBD1
v_gene: TRBV5-1
j_gene: TRBJ1-5
abundance: few

CDR3nt: TGCAGTGCGGGGACTAGCGGGGGCCCGTCCTACGAGCAGTACTTC
CDR3aa: CSAGTSGGPSYEQYF
d_gene: TRBD2
v_gene: TRBV20-1
j_gene: TRBJ2-7
abundance: few

CDR3nt: TGTGCCAGCAGCGGGGAACAGGGGGACACAGATACGCAGTATTTT
CDR3aa: CASSGEQGDTDTQYF
d_gene: TRBD1
v_gene: TRBV7-9
j_gene: TRBJ2-3
abundance: once

CDR3nt: TGCAGTGCTAGAGATTACTTGGAGACCCAGTACTTC
CDR3aa: CSARDYLETQYF
d_gene: NA
v_gene: TRBV20-1
j_gene: TRBJ2-5
abundance: NA

CDR3nt: TGCAGTGCCCCCATGGGGGAGGGCCCGGAGGGCTACACCTTC
CDR3aa: CSAPMGEGPEGYTF
d_gene: NA
v_gene: TRBV20-1
j_gene: TRBJ1-2
abundance: NA

CDR3nt: TGTGCCAGCAGCCTGGGACAGGGGTGGACAGATACGCAGTATTTT
CDR3aa: CASSLGQGWTDTQYF
d_gene: TRBD1
v_gene: TRBV6-1
j_gene: TRBJ2-3
abundance: few

CDR3nt: TGCAGTGCTAGAGACGTACTAGTCTCCTACAATGAGCAGTTCTTC
CDR3aa: CSARDVLVSYNEQFF
d_gene: NA
v_gene: TRBV20-1
j_gene: TRBJ2-1
abundance: few

CDR3nt: TGTGCCAGCACCCCGGGGGGCGGGGAGCTGTTTTTT
CDR3aa: CASTPGGGELFF
d_gene: TRBD2
v_gene: TRBV5-6
j_gene: TRBJ2-2
abundance: NA

CDR3nt: TGCAGTGCGGGAAGCGGGAGTGCGGAGACCCAGTACTTC
CDR3aa: CSAGSGSAETQYF
d_gene: TRBD2
v_gene: TRBV20-1
j_gene: TRBJ2-5
abundance: few

CDR3nt: TGTGCCAGCAGCTTTCTAGCCCCTGGGGGGGATGAGCAGTTCTTC
CDR3aa: CASSFLAPGGDEQFF
d_gene: TRBD2
v_gene: TRBV7-6
j_gene: TRBJ2-1
abundance: NA

CDR3nt: TGTGCCAGCCGTGGGGGGGCAGGGCCCCTGGTAGGCACCGGGGAGCTGTTTTTT
CDR3aa: CASRGGAGPLVGTGELFF
d_gene: NA
v_gene: TRBV12-3/TRBV12-4
j_gene: TRBJ2-2
abundance: NA

CDR3nt: TGTGCCAGCAGGGGGGGGACTAGCGGTTACACAGATACGCAGTATTTT
CDR3aa: CASRGGTSGYTDTQYF
d_gene: TRBD2
v_gene: TRBV12-3/TRBV12-4
j_gene: TRBJ2-3
abundance: NA

CDR3nt: TGCGCCAGCAGTACGAAACCGGGACAGAGCTACAATGAGCAGTTCTTC
CDR3aa: CASSTKPGQSYNEQFF
d_gene: TRBD1
v_gene: TRBV5-1
j_gene: TRBJ2-1
abundance: NA

CDR3nt: TGCAGCGTTGCCGAGTACACAGATACGCAGTATTTT
CDR3aa: CSVAEYTDTQYF
d_gene: NA
v_gene: TRBV29-1
j_gene: TRBJ2-3
abundance: few

CDR3nt: TGTGCCAGCAGTTACGAATCCGAGGGCTGGCCCTACGAGCAGTACTTC
CDR3aa: CASSYESEGWPYEQYF
d_gene: NA
v_gene: TRBV6-5
j_gene: TRBJ2-7
abundance: many

CDR3nt: TGCGCCAGCAGCTTGGACGGAACGAACCAGCCCCAGCATTTT
CDR3aa: CASSLDGTNQPQHF
d_gene: NA
v_gene: TRBV5-1
j_gene: TRBJ1-5
abundance: few

CDR3nt: TGTGCCAGCAGCGTAGATGTCGGTGGGTCCATTCAGTACTTC
CDR3aa: CASSVDVGGSIQYF
d_gene: NA
v_gene: TRBV9
j_gene: TRBJ2-4
abundance: few

CDR3nt: TGTGCCAGCAGTTTCTTGGGGGGGACAGGGGCTACCGCGAACTATGGCTACACCTTC
CDR3aa: CASSFLGGTGATANYGYTF
d_gene: TRBD1
v_gene: TRBV27
j_gene: TRBJ1-2
abundance: NA

CDR3nt: TGTGCCAGCAGCCTTCTTATAGCGGGAGTTAATGAGCAGTTCTTC
CDR3aa: CASSLLIAGVNEQFF
d_gene: TRBD2
v_gene: TRBV7-9
j_gene: TRBJ2-1
abundance: NA

CDR3nt: TGTGCCAGCAGCGTAATCGACTATGGCTACACCTTC
CDR3aa: CASSVIDYGYTF
d_gene: NA
v_gene: TRBV7-9
j_gene: TRBJ1-2
abundance: NA

CDR3nt: TGTGCCAGCAGTCGACAACCGATTTACAATGAGCAGTTCTTC
CDR3aa: CASSRQPIYNEQFF
d_gene: NA
v_gene: TRBV9
j_gene: TRBJ2-1
abundance: few

CDR3nt: TGTGCCTGGAGTAGGCAGGGCTACGAGCAGTACTTC
CDR3aa: CAWSRQGYEQYF
d_gene: NA
v_gene: TRBV30
j_gene: TRBJ2-7
abundance: NA

CDR3nt: TGTGCCAGCGCTAGGCGGGGTAACACAGATACGCAGTATTTT
CDR3aa: CASARRGNTDTQYF
d_gene: NA
v_gene: TRBV3-1
j_gene: TRBJ2-3
abundance: few

CDR3nt: TGTGCCAGCAGTTCGGACAGGGTCACCAAAAACATTCAGTACTTC
CDR3aa: CASSSDRVTKNIQYF
d_gene: TRBD1
v_gene: TRBV7-2
j_gene: TRBJ2-4
abundance: NA

CDR3nt: TGTGCCAGCAGTCCCAGCGCCTGGGAGCAGTACTTC
CDR3aa: CASSPSAWEQYF
d_gene: NA
v_gene: TRBV6-2/TRBV6-3
j_gene: TRBJ2-7
abundance: NA

CDR3nt: TGTGCCAGCAGTCCTTCCGGGACAGGACGCTCCTACGAGCAGTACTTC
CDR3aa: CASSPSGTGRSYEQYF
d_gene: TRBD1
v_gene: TRBV28
j_gene: TRBJ2-7
abundance: NA

CDR3nt: TGTGCCAGCAGCCAAGACCCCGGGGCAGTCAACTATGGCTACACCTTC
CDR3aa: CASSQDPGAVNYGYTF
d_gene: NA
v_gene: TRBV4-2
j_gene: TRBJ1-2
abundance: few

CDR3nt: TGCAGTGCTAGAGATTTAAGGAGAGAGGGGACCTCGAATGAGCAGTTCTTC
CDR3aa: CSARDLRREGTSNEQFF
d_gene: NA
v_gene: TRBV20-1
j_gene: TRBJ2-1
abundance: few

CDR3nt: TGTGCTCTTGAGCCGGGGGGCACTGAAGCTTTCTTT
CDR3aa: CALEPGGTEAFF
d_gene: NA
v_gene: TRBV6-1
j_gene: TRBJ1-1
abundance: NA

CDR3nt: TGTGCCAGCAGTGACCCGGGACAGGGAACGTTGTCTGAGCAGTTCTTC
CDR3aa: CASSDPGQGTLSEQFF
d_gene: TRBD1
v_gene: TRBV25-1
j_gene: TRBJ2-1
abundance: NA

CDR3nt: TGTGCCAGCAGCCCCAACCCGGGACTAGCGGGAGTCGAGCAGTACTTC
CDR3aa: CASSPNPGLAGVEQYF
d_gene: TRBD2
v_gene: TRBV7-2
j_gene: TRBJ2-7
abundance: NA

CDR3nt: TGCGCCAGCAGGCCTTCGGGGACTACCATAGTTGGTGAGCAGTTCTTC
CDR3aa: CASRPSGTTIVGEQFF
d_gene: TRBD2
v_gene: TRBV5-1
j_gene: TRBJ2-1
abundance: few

CDR3nt: TGTGCCAGCAGCTTAATGGTTTACAATGAGCAGTTCTTC
CDR3aa: CASSLMVYNEQFF
d_gene: NA
v_gene: TRBV7-2
j_gene: TRBJ2-1
abundance: few

CDR3nt: TGCGCCAGCAGCTCCACGGGGACTAGCGGGAGGGGATACAATGAGCAGTTCTTC
CDR3aa: CASSSTGTSGRGYNEQFF
d_gene: TRBD2
v_gene: TRBV5-1
j_gene: TRBJ2-1
abundance: NA

CDR3nt: TGTGCCAGCAGCCCACACCAATTGCTTGACAGGTTTTGGGAAGATACGCAGTATTTT
CDR3aa: CASSPHQLLDRFWEDTQYF
d_gene: NA
v_gene: TRBV11-1
j_gene: TRBJ2-3
abundance: few

CDR3nt: TGTGCCAGCAGCAAGACTTCAGGTTGGGGGACTGAAGCTTTCTTT
CDR3aa: CASSKTSGWGTEAFF
d_gene: NA
v_gene: TRBV9
j_gene: TRBJ1-1
abundance: NA

CDR3nt: TGCGCCAGCAGCTCAACCCGGGACCCGCGGGATACGCAGTATTTT
CDR3aa: CASSSTRDPRDTQYF
d_gene: NA
v_gene: TRBV5-1
j_gene: TRBJ2-3
abundance: NA

CDR3nt: TGTGCCAGCAGCTTGGAGACTAGCACTGAGCAGTTCTTC
CDR3aa: CASSLETSTEQFF
d_gene: TRBD2
v_gene: TRBV5-4
j_gene: TRBJ2-1
abundance: NA

CDR3nt: TGTGCCAGCAGCGTTACAGGGAGGCAAGAGACCCAGTACTTC
CDR3aa: CASSVTGRQETQYF
d_gene: NA
v_gene: TRBV9
j_gene: TRBJ2-5
abundance: many

CDR3nt: TGTGCCAGCCGCGACGGGACAGGGGGCATCAACGAGCAGTACTTC
CDR3aa: CASRDGTGGINEQYF
d_gene: TRBD1
v_gene: TRBV27
j_gene: TRBJ2-7
abundance: few

CDR3nt: TGTGCCAGCAGCTTCGATCCTGGGGCCAACGTCCTGACTTTC
CDR3aa: CASSFDPGANVLTF
d_gene: NA
v_gene: TRBV7-2
j_gene: TRBJ2-6
abundance: NA

CDR3nt: TGCGCCAGCAGCTTAGACGCCCACGAGCAGTACTTC
CDR3aa: CASSLDAHEQYF
d_gene: NA
v_gene: TRBV5-1
j_gene: TRBJ2-7
abundance: NA

CDR3nt: TGTGCCAGCAGCTACTCCGGGACTAGCGGCATGAATGAGCAGTTCTTC
CDR3aa: CASSYSGTSGMNEQFF
d_gene: TRBD2
v_gene: TRBV7-2
j_gene: TRBJ2-1
abundance: NA

CDR3nt: TGTGCCAGCAGCTTAGCCACTAGCGAAAGCCTTTCCTACGAGCAGTACTTC
CDR3aa: CASSLATSESLSYEQYF
d_gene: TRBD2
v_gene: TRBV7-6
j_gene: TRBJ2-7
abundance: few

CDR3nt: TGTGCCAGCAGCTGGCGGCGTACAGATACCTACGGCTACACCTTC
CDR3aa: CASSWRRTDTYGYTF
d_gene: NA
v_gene: TRBV12-3/TRBV12-4
j_gene: TRBJ1-2
abundance: NA

CDR3nt: TGCAGTGCTCTGCCGACTAGCGGGATTGTGTACAATGAGCAGTTCTTC
CDR3aa: CSALPTSGIVYNEQFF
d_gene: TRBD2
v_gene: TRBV20-1
j_gene: TRBJ2-1
abundance: few

CDR3nt: TGTGCCAGCAGCCATAGTCGCGCGCAAGAGACCCAGTACTTC
CDR3aa: CASSHSRAQETQYF
d_gene: NA
v_gene: TRBV7-2
j_gene: TRBJ2-5
abundance: few

CDR3nt: TGCAGTGCTTTAGCGGGGGCCTCCTACGAGCAGTACTTC
CDR3aa: CSALAGASYEQYF
d_gene: TRBD2
v_gene: TRBV20-1
j_gene: TRBJ2-7
abundance: NA

CDR3nt: TGCGCCAGCAGTGAGTTCGGCGGGGAGCTGTTTTTT
CDR3aa: CASSEFGGELFF
d_gene: NA
v_gene: TRBV10-2
j_gene: TRBJ2-2
abundance: NA

CDR3nt: TGCAGTGCTAGAGCAGGGTATGGCAATCAGCCCCAGCATTTT
CDR3aa: CSARAGYGNQPQHF
d_gene: NA
v_gene: TRBV20-1
j_gene: TRBJ1-5
abundance: NA

CDR3nt: TGTGCCAGCAGTGACCTGGGAAGCACAGATACGCAGTATTTT
CDR3aa: CASSDLGSTDTQYF
d_gene: NA
v_gene: TRBV2
j_gene: TRBJ2-3
abundance: NA

CDR3nt: TGTGCCAGCAGCTTAGAATCCCCTGAGCAGTACTTC
CDR3aa: CASSLESPEQYF
d_gene: NA
v_gene: TRBV7-9
j_gene: TRBJ2-7
abundance: few

CDR3nt: TGCAGTGCTACTAAACAGGGACTACCGAGCTCCTACGAGCAGTACTTC
CDR3aa: CSATKQGLPSSYEQYF
d_gene: NA
v_gene: TRBV20-1
j_gene: TRBJ2-7
abundance: few

CDR3nt: TGTGCCAGCAGCTTAGCGGGACAGCTGGTTCTGGCCCAGTACTTC
CDR3aa: CASSLAGQLVLAQYF
d_gene: TRBD1
v_gene: TRBV7-2
j_gene: TRBJ2-5
abundance: NA

CDR3nt: TGCGCCAGCAGCTTCGGCAGGCGAACACACAATGAGCAGTTCTTC
CDR3aa: CASSFGRRTHNEQFF
d_gene: NA
v_gene: TRBV5-1
j_gene: TRBJ2-1
abundance: NA

CDR3nt: TGTGCCAGCAGCTCTGGACTAGTTGGGAATGAGCAGTTCTTC
CDR3aa: CASSSGLVGNEQFF
d_gene: TRBD2
v_gene: TRBV7-3
j_gene: TRBJ2-1
abundance: few

CDR3nt: TGTGCCAGCAGCCCTAGGACAGGGAGGGAAGCTTTCTTT
CDR3aa: CASSPRTGREAFF
d_gene: TRBD1
v_gene: TRBV27
j_gene: TRBJ1-1
abundance: few

CDR3nt: TGTGCCAGCAGTTCTATTGACGGAGAGACCCAGTACTTC
CDR3aa: CASSSIDGETQYF
d_gene: NA
v_gene: TRBV27
j_gene: TRBJ2-5
abundance: NA

CDR3nt: TGCGCCAGCACCTTAGGAGGGGTTAACCAAGAGACCCAGTACTTC
CDR3aa: CASTLGGVNQETQYF
d_gene: NA
v_gene: TRBV5-1
j_gene: TRBJ2-5
abundance: many